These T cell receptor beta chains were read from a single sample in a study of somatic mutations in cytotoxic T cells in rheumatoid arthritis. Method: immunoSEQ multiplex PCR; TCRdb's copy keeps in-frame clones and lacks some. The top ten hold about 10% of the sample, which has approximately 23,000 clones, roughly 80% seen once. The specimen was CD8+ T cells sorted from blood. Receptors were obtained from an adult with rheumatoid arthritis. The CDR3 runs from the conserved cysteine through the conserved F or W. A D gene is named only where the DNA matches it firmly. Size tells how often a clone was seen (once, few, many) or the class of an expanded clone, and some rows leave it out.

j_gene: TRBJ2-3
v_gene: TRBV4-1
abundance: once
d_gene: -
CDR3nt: TGCGCCAGCAGCCAAGTTATCTCAGATACGCAGTATTTT
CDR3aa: CASSQVISDTQYF

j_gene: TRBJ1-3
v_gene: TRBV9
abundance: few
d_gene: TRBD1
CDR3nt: TGTGCCAGCAGCCTTGAACCGGGACAGGACGTAAACACCATATATTTT
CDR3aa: CASSLEPGQDVNTIYF

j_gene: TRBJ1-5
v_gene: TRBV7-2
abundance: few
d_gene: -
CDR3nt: TGTGCCAGCAGCTTAGTCCCCCGCTCCAATCAGCCCCAGCATTTT
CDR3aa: CASSLVPRSNQPQHF

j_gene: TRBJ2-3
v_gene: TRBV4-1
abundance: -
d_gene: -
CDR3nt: TGCGCCAGCAGCCAGAGCGATTCGAGCACAGATACGCAGTATTTT
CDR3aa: CASSQSDSSTDTQYF

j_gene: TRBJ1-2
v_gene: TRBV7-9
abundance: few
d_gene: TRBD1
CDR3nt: TGTGCCAGCAGCCAGGGGCCGGGACAGCTTGATCCGTATGGCTACACCTTC
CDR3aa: CASSQGPGQLDPYGYTF

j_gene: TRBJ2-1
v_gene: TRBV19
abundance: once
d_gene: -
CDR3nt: TGTGCCAGCCACCAAGGCGGGGTGCAGTTCTTC
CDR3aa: CASHQGGVQFF

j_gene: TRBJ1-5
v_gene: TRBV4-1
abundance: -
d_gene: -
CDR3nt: TGCGCCAGCAGCCAAGCGGGTAGCAATCAGCCCCAGCATTTT
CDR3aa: CASSQAGSNQPQHF

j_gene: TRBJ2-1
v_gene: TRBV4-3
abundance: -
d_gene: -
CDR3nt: TGCGCCAGCAGCCAAGATGCCTATTCCTACAATGAGCAGTTCTTC
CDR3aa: CASSQDAYSYNEQFF

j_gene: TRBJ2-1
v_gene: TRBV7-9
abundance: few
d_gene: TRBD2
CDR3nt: TGTGCCAGCAGCTCGTCTAGCGGGGGGGCCGCAGAGGAGCAGTTCTTC
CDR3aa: CASSSSSGGAAEEQFF

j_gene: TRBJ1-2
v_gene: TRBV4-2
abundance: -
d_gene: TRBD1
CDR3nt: TGTGCCAGCAGCCAAGAAGGGGGACAGCCTTATGGCTACACCTTC
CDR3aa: CASSQEGGQPYGYTF

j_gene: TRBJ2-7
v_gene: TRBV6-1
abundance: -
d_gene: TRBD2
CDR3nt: TGTGCCAGCAGTGAAGCGAGCGGGAGCTCCTACGAGCAGTACTTC
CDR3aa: CASSEASGSSYEQYF

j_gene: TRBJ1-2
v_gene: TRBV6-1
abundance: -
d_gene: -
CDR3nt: TGTGCCAGCAGTGAAGCGCGGGTGGGGCGATATGGCTACACCTTC
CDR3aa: CASSEARVGRYGYTF

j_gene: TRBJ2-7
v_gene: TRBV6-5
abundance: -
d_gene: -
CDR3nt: TGTGCCAGCAGTTACGGGGGAGGCTCCTACGAGCAGTACTTC
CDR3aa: CASSYGGGSYEQYF